The 5 T cell receptor beta chains listed next were all sequenced from one sample in a study of blood T cell repertoires in COVID-19. Here immunoSEQ multiplex PCR was the method, and the copy in TCRdb shows in-frame clones only, minus some. The sample has more than 110,000 clones, 75% to 90% seen once; the top ten hold less than 5%. Sequences were obtained from peripheral blood. The receptors shown here come from a woman aged 80 or over with acute or convalescent COVID-19.

This clone was seen once. This chain joins TRBV6-5 and TRBJ2-7; D not certain. Per germline, CDR1 MNHEY and CDR2 SVGAGI. Trimming removed 6 bases at V and 4 bases at J, with 13 bases between. The CDR3 runs 13 residues. CDR3 coding DNA: TGTGCCAGCAGACCGCCCGGGTTATACGAGCAGTACTTC. This sequence encodes CASRPPGLYEQYF.

CDR3 DNA: TGTGCCAGCAGCTTACACGTGACAGGGGGGTATGGCTACACCTTC. This gives the protein CASSLHVTGGYGYTF. The J gene is TRBJ1-2, the V gene TRBV5-4; 9 nucleotides match TRBD1. V shed 2 bases, J shed 5 bases, and the junction held 7 bases outside the gene matches. Germline V gene data show CDR1 as SGHNT and CDR2 as YYREEE (reference sequence). CDR3 length: 15 residues.

The V and J genes are TRBV29-1 and TRBJ2-5, with 7 bases identical to TRBD1. V trimming: 5 bases; J trimming: 4 bases; junction bases outside the gene matches: 10. The length of the CDR3 is 14 residues. Germline lookup yields CDR1 SQVTM and CDR2 ANQGSEA. Written as DNA, the CDR3 is TGCAGCGTTAGACCTCGGGACAGAAGAGAGACCCAGTACTTC. Protein: CSVRPRDRRETQYF.

This clone was counted a few times. The V and J genes are TRBV6-6 and TRBJ2-3; 9 positions agree with TRBD1. Germline trimming cut 2 bases from V and 2 bases from J; bases unmatched to any gene: 2. This CDR3 has 15 amino acids. The germline V gene has CDR1 MNHNY and CDR2 SVGAGI (reference sequence). The CDR3, as DNA: TGTGCCAGCAGTTACGGGACAGGGACCACAGATACGCAGTATTTT. This translates into CASSYGTGTTDTQYF.

In its sample, this clone was seen a few times. The CDR3 DNA is TGTGCCAGCAGGGAGGTACCCAGCTCTGGAAACACCATATATTTT. Amino acid sequence: CASREVPSSGNTIYF. The chain couples TRBV28 to TRBJ1-3; D unclear. Germline V CDR1 and CDR2: MDHEN, SYDVKM. Trimming took 6 bases from V and 0 from J, leaving 12 bases between them. The CDR3 length is 15 residues.